The 25 T cell receptor beta chains listed next were all sequenced from one sample in a study of cytomegalovirus exposure and HLA in healthy donors. Clones were sequenced by immunoSEQ multiplex PCR, and TCRdb holds only the in-frame ones, with some missing. The sample contains 120,000 or so clones, about 83% of which appear only once. What was sequenced was PBMCs. These receptors were taken from a woman aged 25 to 45 in good health and CMV-seronegative.

This rearrangement joins TRBV27 to TRBJ1-1; 11 positions agree with TRBD1. CDR3 length: 14 amino acids. Germline-derived CDR1 and CDR2 are MNHEY and SMNVEV (reference sequence). The J segment lost 5 bases and the V segment lost 5 bases, leaving 4 bases of the junction unmatched. The CDR3 nucleotides are TGTGCCAGCAGTGTGGACAGGGGGCGAACTGAAGCTTTCTTT. It encodes CASSVDRGRTEAFF.

The chain has TRBV5-6 and TRBJ2-1, with 7 bases fitting TRBD1. V was pared by 0 bases and J by 6 bases, with 3 bases of the junction left unmatched. The CDR3 has 14 amino acids. The V gene's germline CDR1 is SGHDT and CDR2 YYEEEE. In DNA form, the CDR3 reads TGTGCCAGCAGCTTGGGGTCAGGGGGCAATGAGCAGTTCTTC. This gives the protein CASSLGSGGNEQFF.

The V gene is TRBV10-2, the J gene TRBJ1-1; unclear D gene. V lost 7 bases and J lost 8, with 11 bases in between. This CDR3 comprises 11 residues. Germline CDR1 WSHSY, CDR2 SAAADI. CDR3 in amino acids: CASIRENEAFF. The CDR3 DNA is TGCGCCAGCATTCGGGAAAACGAAGCTTTCTTT.

The chain has TRBV6-4 and TRBJ1-3; 11 nucleotides agree with TRBD1. This CDR3 is 18 amino acids long. Trimming removed 4 bases from V and 6 bases from J; junction bases left unmatched: 14. Per the germline V gene, CDR1 is MRHNA and CDR2 is SNTAGT. CDR3 DNA: TGTGCCAGCAGTGGGACAGGGGGCCTAGCTTCTCTGGAAAACACCATATATTTT. Protein product: CASSGTGGLASLENTIYF.

This clone has only one observation. The chain is built from TRBV18 and TRBJ2-7, with a tentative D call TRBD2 (5 bases). Trimming removed 2 bases at V and 0 bases at J, with 5 bases between. CDR3 length: 13 amino acids. The germline V gene has CDR1 KGHSH and CDR2 LQKENI. The CDR3 loop is CASSPGSSYEQYF. The CDR3 DNA follows: TGTGCCAGCTCACCAGGGAGCTCCTACGAGCAGTACTTC.

The chain employs TRBV6-5 and TRBJ2-7; 8 nucleotides match TRBD1. The CDR3 consists of 16 residues. Germline V CDR1 and CDR2: MNHEY, SVGAGI. V shed 0 bases and J 2 bases; nucleotides not matched to a gene: 6. CDR3 sequence (DNA): TGTGCCAGCAGTTACTCAAGGACAGGGTTAACCTACGAGCAGTACTTC. Its translation: CASSYSRTGLTYEQYF.

The V gene is TRBV6-4, the J gene TRBJ2-3; TRBD2 might be the D (6 bases). The CDR3 has 13 residues. V was cut by 2 bases and J by 5 bases, with 8 bases left in between. CDR1 is MRHNA, CDR2 SNTAGT, per germline. The DNA for the CDR3 is TGTGCCAGCAGTGACAGGGGAGGAGATACGCAGTATTTT. Translated, it gives CASSDRGGDTQYF.

This chain uses TRBV5-4 with TRBJ2-7, with a possible D match to TRBD2 (7 bases). Between the trimmed V and J ends, which lost 4 bases and 0 bases, there was a span of 17 bases. Germline CDR1 reads SGHNT; CDR2 reads YYREEE (reference sequence). This CDR3 comprises 16 residues. The CDR3 DNA reads as TGTGCCAGCAGCCCCTCGGGGGGCCTAAGCTCCTACGAGCAGTACTTC. It encodes CASSPSGGLSSYEQYF.

This sequence joins TRBV27 and TRBJ2-5, with 10 bases lining up with TRBD2. The V and J ends lost 3 bases and 1 base, in that order; junction bases with no gene match: 2. The germline CDR1 and CDR2 sequences are MNHEY and SMNVEV (reference sequence). The CDR3 is 15 residues long. The CDR3 sequence: CASSFLAGAQETQYF. DNA of the CDR3: TGTGCCAGCAGTTTCCTAGCGGGGGCCCAAGAGACCCAGTACTTC.

This clone was seen only once. V and J are TRBV6-7 and TRBJ2-4; a weak D match, TRBD2 (5 bases). TRBV6-7 is flagged as an ORF with uncertain function. V lost 6 bases and J lost 3, with 15 bases in between. The CDR3 consists of 15 residues. DNA of the CDR3: TGTGCCAGCAGAAAACGGGGATCAGGCAAAAACATTCAGTACTTC. This codes for CASRKRGSGKNIQYF.

V usage is TRBV5-6 and J usage is TRBJ1-4; 11 positions match TRBD1. CDR3 length: 15 amino acids. The ends lost 3 bases at V and 4 bases at J; junction bases unmatched: 2. The germline V gene has CDR1 SGHDT and CDR2 YYEEEE. The CDR3 sequence: CASSWGTGGNEKLFF. The CDR3, as DNA: TGTGCCAGCAGCTGGGGGACAGGGGGTAATGAAAAACTGTTTTTT.

V is TRBV5-1 and J is TRBJ2-7; D may be TRBD1 (6 bases). CDR1 and CDR2 from the germline V gene are SGHRS and YFSETQ. V lost 0 bases to trimming and J lost 5 bases, with 15 bases between them. This CDR3 comprises 15 residues. Written as DNA, the CDR3 is TGCGCCAGCAGCTTGGCCGCAGGGGTTTGGAACGAGCAGTACTTC. Translated, it gives CASSLAAGVWNEQYF.

This rearrangement joins TRBV5-4 to TRBJ1-1, with TRBD1 identical over 8 bases. The CDR3 is 15 amino acids. Looked up from germline, CDR1 is SGHNT and CDR2 is YYREEE (reference sequence). V lost 5 bases and J lost 3; bases outside the gene matches: 9. DNA of the CDR3: TGTGCCAGCAGTCATTCCGGGACAGGAGACACTGAAGCTTTCTTT. It is translated as CASSHSGTGDTEAFF.

The chain joins TRBV7-6 to TRBJ1-1; D ambiguous. The CDR3 sequence is 15 residues long. Germline values: CDR1 SGHVS, CDR2 FNYEAQ. V shed 3 bases and J shed 5 bases, with 16 bases lying between them. The CDR3 reads CASSFGRPGSTEAFF. CDR3 nucleotide sequence: TGTGCCAGCAGCTTCGGCCGCCCGGGTAGTACTGAAGCTTTCTTT.

The CDR3 loop is CASSKGDRIYEQYF. CDR3 bases: TGTGCCAGCAGCAAGGGGGACAGGATCTACGAGCAGTACTTC. The J gene is TRBJ2-7, the V gene TRBV21-1; the D call TRBD1 from the table was never checked on the DNA. TRBV21-1 is listed as a pseudogene. The CDR3 has 14 amino acids.

This chain connects TRBV30 to TRBJ1-2, with D possibly matching TRBD1 (5 bases). The CDR3 extends over 14 amino acids. Germline loops: CDR1 GTSNPN, CDR2 SVGIG (reference sequence). V gave up 8 bases and J gave up 6 bases, with 22 bases separating them. The CDR3 loop reads CARETASIINGYTF. Written as DNA, the CDR3 is TGTGCCCGGGAGACAGCGAGTATCATTAATGGCTACACCTTC.

A remark on this clone: A read error may explain this, as a much larger clone is one base away. The gene calls are TRBV5-8 and TRBJ1-2; 7 bases are a match to TRBD1. The CDR3 length is 14 residues. V lost 0 bases to trimming and J lost 3 bases; unmatched junction nucleotides: 2. In germline, CDR1 is SGHTS, CDR2 YDEGEE. The CDR3 loop is CASSLGQGDYGYTF. CDR3 in DNA: TGTGCCAGCAGCTTGGGACAGGGAGACTATGGCTACACCTTC.

The V gene is TRBV9, the J gene TRBJ2-1; 9 bases map to TRBD2. The CDR3 runs 18 residues. The germline V gene has CDR1 SGDLS and CDR2 YYNGEE. V trimming: 0 bases; J trimming: 1 base; junction bases outside the gene matches: 8. In nucleotides, the CDR3 is TGTGCCAGCAGCGTAGAGGGATGGGGACTAGCATCCTACAATGAGCAGTTCTTC. This codes for CASSVEGWGLASYNEQFF.

CDR3 sequence (DNA): TGCAGCGGGAAAGGGGGGACAGAGAGCTCCTACGAGCAGTACTTC. It encodes CSGKGGTESSYEQYF. The chain combines TRBV29-1 with TRBJ2-7, with a tentative D call TRBD1 (7 bases). With 7 bases removed from V and 0 bases from J, the gap between germline ends came to 19 bases. The CDR3 runs 15 residues. The germline CDR1 and CDR2 sequences are SQVTM and ANQGSEA.

The count of this clone is one. The CDR3 nucleotides are TGTGCCAGCTCACCACAGGGGGAGGGCGGCTACACCTTC. This gives the protein CASSPQGEGGYTF. The V gene is TRBV18, the J gene TRBJ1-2, with D perhaps matching TRBD1 (6 bases). The CDR3 spans 13 residues. V lost 1 base to trimming and J lost 8 bases, with 11 bases between them. Per germline, CDR1 KGHSH and CDR2 LQKENI.

V is TRBV5-8 and J is TRBJ2-6; 7 nucleotides line up with TRBD1. The CDR3 contains 15 residues. The J segment lost 3 bases and the V segment lost 2 bases, leaving 2 bases of the junction unmatched. Germline CDR1 is SGHTS and CDR2 is YDEGEE. CDR3 nucleotides: TGTGCCAGCAGCTTCCAGGGGGATGGGGCCAACGTCCTGACTTTC. Translating it yields CASSFQGDGANVLTF.

The chain combines TRBV2 with TRBJ1-2; 7 bases match TRBD1. Germline CDR1 SNHLY, CDR2 FYNNEI. Losses at the gene ends were 4 bases for V and 5 bases for J; bases not matched to a gene: 10. This CDR3 spans 15 amino acids. The CDR3, as DNA: TGTGCCAGCAGTGTGGGAAGAGGGACAGATTATGGCTACACCTTC. Translated, it gives CASSVGRGTDYGYTF.

The chain joins TRBV6-1 to TRBJ1-1, with a possible D match to TRBD1 (5 bases). Trimming removed 4 bases from V and 5 bases from J, with 14 bases in between. CDR1 and CDR2 from the germline V gene are MNHNS and SASEGT. This CDR3 contains 14 residues. CDR3 nucleotides: TGTGCCAGCAGTGCGAGGGAGGGGCTGACTGAAGCTTTCTTT. Translation gives CASSAREGLTEAFF.

This clone was recorded once. The rearrangement links TRBV30 to TRBJ1-2; no clear D gene. Trimming stripped 3 bases from V and 5 bases from J, with 13 bases between. Germline CDR1 GTSNPN, CDR2 SVGIG (reference sequence). The length of the CDR3 is 13 residues. In nucleotides, the CDR3 is TGTGCCTGGAGCCCGGGTCCTTCGTATGGCTACACCTTC. This codes for CAWSPGPSYGYTF.

V usage is TRBV10-3 and J usage is TRBJ1-1; a weak D match, TRBD1 (5 bases). Trimming cost V 0 bases and J 3 bases, with 17 bases left between them. Per the germline V gene, CDR1 is ENHRY and CDR2 is SYGVKD. The CDR3 runs 17 residues. The CDR3 DNA follows: TGTGCCATCAGTGAGTCGATGGGGGGGATAGGGGACACTGAAGCTTTCTTT. Its protein product is CAISESMGGIGDTEAFF.